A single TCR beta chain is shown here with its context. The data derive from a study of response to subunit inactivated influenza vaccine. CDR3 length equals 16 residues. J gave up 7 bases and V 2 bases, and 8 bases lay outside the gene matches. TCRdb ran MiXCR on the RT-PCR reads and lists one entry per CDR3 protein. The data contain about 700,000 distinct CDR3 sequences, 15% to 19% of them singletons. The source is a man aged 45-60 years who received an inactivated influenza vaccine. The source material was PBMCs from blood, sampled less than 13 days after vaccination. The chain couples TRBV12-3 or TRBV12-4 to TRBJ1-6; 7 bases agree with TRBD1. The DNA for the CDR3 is TGTGCCAGCAGTTTATTTGACAGGGTGAGAAATTCACCCCTCCACTTT. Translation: CASSLFDRVRNSPLHF.